Below, 4 T cell receptor beta chains from the same sample are listed, as sequenced in a study of T cell clonality in common variable immunodeficiency. Libraries were prepared by immunoSEQ multiplex PCR; TCRdb keeps only in-frame clonotypes and omits some of them. This sample has 40,000 or so clones, each found more than once. The specimen was peripheral blood mononuclear cells. The receptors were sampled from a person aged 18 to 70 in good health.

This clone showed up many times. The CDR3 extends 3 residues past the end of the read, so its final part is completed from the germline J gene. The chain joins TRBV6-4 to TRBJ2-1; 11 bases agree with TRBD1. CDR3 length: 15 amino acids. The germline V gene encodes CDR1 MRHNA and CDR2 SNTAGT. The J segment lost 9 bases and the V segment lost 2 bases, leaving 6 bases of the junction unmatched. The sequenced part of the CDR3 DNA is TGTGCCAGCAGTGACAGGACAGGGGGCGCGGGTGAG. Translation: CASSDRTGGAGE. The complete CDR3 sequence is CASSDRTGGAGEQFF.

This clone has at least ten counts. From the germline J gene comes the end of the CDR3, since the read stops 3 residues before it. V and J are TRBV20-1 and TRBJ2-5; 15 nucleotides line up with TRBD2. Per the germline V gene, CDR1 is DFQATT and CDR2 is SNEGSKA (reference sequence). V shed 1 base, J shed 5 bases, and the junction held 5 bases outside the gene matches. CDR3 size: 16 residues. The CDR3 is CSARGTSGRATETQYF. Incomplete CDR3 DNA: TGCAGTGCTAGAGGGACTAGCGGGAGGGCCACGGAGACC.

This clone was observed at least ten times. The read ends 3 residues shy of where the CDR3 ends; the end is completed using the germline J gene. The V and J genes are TRBV5-1 and TRBJ2-6; 8 bases fit TRBD1. V gave up 1 base and J gave up 3 bases; unmatched junction bases: 12. CDR1 SGHRS and CDR2 YFSETQ come from the germline V gene. The CDR3 sequence is 19 residues long. The sequenced part of the CDR3 DNA is TGCGCCAGCAGCTTGATTTCGGGACAGGTAGCCTTTGGGGCCAACGTC. Amino acid sequence: CASSLISGQVAFGANV. In full, the CDR3 is CASSLISGQVAFGANVLTF.

This clone was counted many times. From the germline J gene comes the end of the CDR3, since the read stops 3 residues before it. The chain carries TRBV30 and TRBJ1-2; TRBD1 matches 8 bases. The CDR3 contains 12 residues. The germline gives CDR1 GTSNPN, CDR2 SVGIG (reference sequence). V was pared by 1 base and J by 7 bases, with 2 bases of the junction left unmatched. The CDR3 bases that were read are TGTGCCTGGAGTGCGGACAGGGCTGGC. Translating gives CAWSADRAG. The CDR3 in full is CAWSADRAGYTF.